Included here is one T cell receptor (beta chain) sequence, with context. The entry originates in a study of blood T cell repertoires in COVID-19. Background on the study: Material from acute and convalescent COVID-19 was sourced from the United States, Italy and Spain. The analysed material was cDNA or gDNA that came from T cells, B-cell-depleted T cells, or PBMCs.

Measured with immunoSEQ multiplex PCR; TCRdb has only the in-frame clones, and not every one. The sample carries 70,000 or so clones, around 88% recorded once. Per germline, CDR1 LGHDT and CDR2 YNNKEL (reference sequence). CDR3 length equals 15 residues. V lost 1 base and J 3 bases, leaving 12 bases between the germline ends. Those enrolled in Seattle joined during active infection and were followed longitudinally afterward. The material sequenced was peripheral blood. This chain connects TRBV3-1 (or the pseudogene TRBV3-2) to TRBJ1-1, with D possibly matching TRBD1 (6 bases). This receptor was identified in a man aged 35 to 55 with COVID-19, enrolled during active disease. The CDR3 region is CASSQGTGSHTEAFF. CDR3 DNA sequence: TGTGCCAGCAGCCAAGGTACAGGGAGTCACACTGAAGCTTTCTTT.